This T cell receptor beta chain was recovered during a study of CD8+ T cells in alopecia areata. Turning to the study itself: In an open-label trial, patients got 5 to 10 mg tofacitinib twice daily. Study results and limitations: Expanded CD8+ clones among the top 100, as well as scalp clonality, were significantly decreased by tofacitinib.

On this clone: Its matching antigen is unknown.

Between the trimmed V and J ends, which lost 4 bases and 2 bases, there was a span of 16 bases. The germline V gene has CDR1 SGHNT and CDR2 YYREEE (reference sequence). The CDR3 length is 15 residues. RNA was extracted and reverse transcribed into cDNA as the sequencing template. Assay used: immunoSEQ multiplex PCR; TCRdb lists only in-frame clones, some missing. The data show fewer than 110,000 clones, with approximately 90% seen just once and around 10% held by the top ten. The treatment was: oral pan-JAK inhibitor, 5-10 mg twice daily. The chain joins TRBV5-4 to TRBJ2-7, with D maybe TRBD1 (5 bases). This clonotype was obtained from a human donor with alopecia areata. The starting material was CD8+ T cells sorted from blood, obtained at approximately week 30, from a patient treated with tofacitinib. DNA of the CDR3: TGTGCCAGCAGCCCCGGAGAAGGGGCCGCCTACGAGCAGTACTTC. Protein: CASSPGEGAAYEQYF.